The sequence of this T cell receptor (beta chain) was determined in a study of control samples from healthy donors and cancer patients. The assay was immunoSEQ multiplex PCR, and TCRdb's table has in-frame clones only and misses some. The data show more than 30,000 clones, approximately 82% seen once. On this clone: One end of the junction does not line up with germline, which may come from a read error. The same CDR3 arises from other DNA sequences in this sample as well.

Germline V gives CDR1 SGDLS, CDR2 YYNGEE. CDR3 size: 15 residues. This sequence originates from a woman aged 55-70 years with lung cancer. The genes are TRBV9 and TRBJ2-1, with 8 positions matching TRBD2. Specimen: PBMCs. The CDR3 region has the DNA TGTGCCCGCAGCGTCGGGGGGGGCTCCTACAATGAGCAGTTCTTC. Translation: CARSVGGGSYNEQFF.